This T cell receptor beta chain was retrieved from a study of T cell responses to AZD1222 COVID-19 vaccine. Findings and limits, study-wide: Donors, mostly white British, included more females; clonal diversity was possibly underestimated.

Assay: immunoSEQ multiplex PCR; the TCRdb copy retains only in-frame clones and omits some. The table shows 120,000 or so clones, with approximately 88% occurring only once. In regard to this clone: Its matching antigen is unknown.

The receptor's source is an adult in good health. This specimen consisted of peripheral blood, obtained on day 0 of AZD1222 vaccination.

This chain's CDR3 is CATRGRIYEQYF. Written as DNA, the CDR3 is TGTGCCACCCGCGGGAGAATCTACGAGCAGTACTTC. J is TRBJ2-7 and V is TRBV28; 7 bases agree with TRBD2. The germline V gene has CDR1 MDHEN and CDR2 SYDVKM. After removal of 10 bases from V and 3 bases from J, the junction contained 6 bases not matched to a gene. CDR3 length equals 12 residues.